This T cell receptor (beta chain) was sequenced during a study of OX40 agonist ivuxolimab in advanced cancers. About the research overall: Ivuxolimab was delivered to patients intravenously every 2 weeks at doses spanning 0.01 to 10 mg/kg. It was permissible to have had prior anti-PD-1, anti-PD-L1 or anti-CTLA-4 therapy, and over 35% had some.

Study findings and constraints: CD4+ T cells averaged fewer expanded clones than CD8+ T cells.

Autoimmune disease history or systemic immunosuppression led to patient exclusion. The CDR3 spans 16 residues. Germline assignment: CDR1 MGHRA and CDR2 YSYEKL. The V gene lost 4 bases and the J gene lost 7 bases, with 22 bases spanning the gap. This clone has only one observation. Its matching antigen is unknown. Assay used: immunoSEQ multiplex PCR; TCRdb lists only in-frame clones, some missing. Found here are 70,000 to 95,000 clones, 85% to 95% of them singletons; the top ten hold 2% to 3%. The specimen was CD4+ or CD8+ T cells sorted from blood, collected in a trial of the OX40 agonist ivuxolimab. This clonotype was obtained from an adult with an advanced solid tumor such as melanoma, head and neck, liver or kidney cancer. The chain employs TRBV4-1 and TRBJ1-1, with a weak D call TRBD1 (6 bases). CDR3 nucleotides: TGCGCCAGCAGCCCTAGGGACATAGCGGAATTTGTTGAAGCTTTCTTT. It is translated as CASSPRDIAEFVEAFF.